This T cell receptor (beta chain) was sequenced during a study of cytomegalovirus exposure and HLA in healthy donors. The study, taken as a whole, reports: One cluster of highly shared sequence variants probably arose as a sequencing artifact. Apart from CMV serostatus, no immune exposure information was available.

PCR amplification relied on 60 Vbeta primers (plus 13 Jbeta primers). Only in-frame clones appear in the TCRdb table, and some are missing; sequencing was by immunoSEQ multiplex PCR. The sample records approximately 170,000 clones, over 70% being singletons. Points on this clone: The antigen is unknown.

CDR3 size: 15 residues. Germline V CDR1 and CDR2: MNHEY, SVGAGI. The J segment lost 4 bases and the V segment lost 6 bases, leaving 8 bases of the junction unmatched. The rearrangement joins TRBV6-5 to TRBJ2-3, with 9 bases that match TRBD1. What was sequenced was PBMCs. This TCR came from a man in his forties or fifties in good health and CMV-seropositive. CDR3 protein: CASRPQGALADTQYF. CDR3 DNA sequence: TGTGCCAGCAGGCCACAGGGGGCGTTGGCAGATACGCAGTATTTT.